This T cell receptor (beta chain) emerged from a study of long-term antiretroviral therapy in people with HIV. At the survey level, the v3.0 immunoSEQ assay was run. The protocol was immunoSEQ multiplex PCR, while the TCRdb copy is restricted to in-frame clones and leaves out a portion. The sample lists 33,000 or so clones; 95% to 98% were seen once. The CDR3 sequence is 16 residues long. The germline CDR1 and CDR2 sequences are LGHNA and YNFKEQ. Trimming pared 1 base from V and 2 bases from J, leaving 12 bases between. The sample here was unsorted PBMCs, taken 7.6 years after starting antiretroviral therapy. This sequence joins TRBV4-2 and TRBJ1-5, with D possibly matching TRBD1 (5 bases). The TCR comes from a man under 40 with HIV. The CDR3 loop is CASSQVWDRGNQPQHF. CDR3 nucleotide sequence: TGTGCCAGCAGCCAAGTATGGGACCGGGGCAATCAGCCCCAGCATTTT.